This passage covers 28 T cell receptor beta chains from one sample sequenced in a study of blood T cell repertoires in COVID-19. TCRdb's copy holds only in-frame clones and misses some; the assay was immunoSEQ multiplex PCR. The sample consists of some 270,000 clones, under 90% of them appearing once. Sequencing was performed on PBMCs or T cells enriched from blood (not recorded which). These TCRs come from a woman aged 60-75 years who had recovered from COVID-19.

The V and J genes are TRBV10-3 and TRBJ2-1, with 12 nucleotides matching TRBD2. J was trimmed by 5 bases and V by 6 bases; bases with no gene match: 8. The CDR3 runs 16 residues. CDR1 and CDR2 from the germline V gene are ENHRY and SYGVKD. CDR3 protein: CAISPYLAGGNNEQFF. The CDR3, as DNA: TGTGCCATCAGCCCTTATCTAGCGGGGGGGAACAATGAGCAGTTCTTC.

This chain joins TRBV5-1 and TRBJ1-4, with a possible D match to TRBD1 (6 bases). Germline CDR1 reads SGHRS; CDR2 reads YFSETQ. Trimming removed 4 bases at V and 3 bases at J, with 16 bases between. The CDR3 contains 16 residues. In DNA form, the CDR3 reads TGCGCCAGCAGCCTCGGGGGGGGCGCGGCTAATGAAAAACTGTTTTTT. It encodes CASSLGGGAANEKLFF.

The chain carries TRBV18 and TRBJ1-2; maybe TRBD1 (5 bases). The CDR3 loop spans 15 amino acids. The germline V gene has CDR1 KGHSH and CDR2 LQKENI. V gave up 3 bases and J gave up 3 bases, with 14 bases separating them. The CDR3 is CASSPGGNTDYGYTF. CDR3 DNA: TGTGCCAGCTCACCGGGGGGGAATACCGACTATGGCTACACCTTC. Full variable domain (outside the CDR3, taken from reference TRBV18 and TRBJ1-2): NAGVMQNPRHLVRRRGQEARLRCSPMKGHSHVYWYRQLPEEGLKFMVYLQKENIIDESGMPKERFSAEFPKEGPSILRIQQVVRGDSAAYFCASSPGGNTDYGYTFGSGTRLTVV.

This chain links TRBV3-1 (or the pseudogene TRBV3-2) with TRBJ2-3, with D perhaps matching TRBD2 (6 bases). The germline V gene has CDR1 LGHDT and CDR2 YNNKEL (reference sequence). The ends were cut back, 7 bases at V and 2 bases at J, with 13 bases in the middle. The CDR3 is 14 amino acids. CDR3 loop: CASTPSGVTDTQYF. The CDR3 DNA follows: TGTGCCAGCACTCCGTCGGGGGTCACAGATACGCAGTATTTT.

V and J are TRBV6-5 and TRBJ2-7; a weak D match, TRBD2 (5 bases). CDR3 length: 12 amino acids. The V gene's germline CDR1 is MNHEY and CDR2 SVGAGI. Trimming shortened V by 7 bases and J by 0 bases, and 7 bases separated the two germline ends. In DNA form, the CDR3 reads TGTGCCAGCAAAGGAGGCTCCTACGAGCAGTACTTC. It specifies CASKGGSYEQYF.

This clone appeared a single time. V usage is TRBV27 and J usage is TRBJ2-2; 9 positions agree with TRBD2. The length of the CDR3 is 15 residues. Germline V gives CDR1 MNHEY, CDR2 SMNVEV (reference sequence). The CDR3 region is CVTPAGGSGTGELFF. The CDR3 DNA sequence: TGTGTCACACCGGCGGGAGGGTCAGGTACCGGGGAGCTGTTTTTT.

The CDR3 DNA sequence: TGTGCCAGCAGCCTTGAGGGGGTGAACACTGAAGCTTTCTTT. This sequence encodes CASSLEGVNTEAFF. V usage is TRBV3-1 (or the pseudogene TRBV3-2) and J usage is TRBJ1-1; TRBD1 might be the D (6 bases). Trimming removed 4 bases at V and 0 bases at J, with 9 bases between. The CDR3 has 14 amino acids. The germline V gene encodes CDR1 LGHDT and CDR2 YNNKEL (reference sequence).

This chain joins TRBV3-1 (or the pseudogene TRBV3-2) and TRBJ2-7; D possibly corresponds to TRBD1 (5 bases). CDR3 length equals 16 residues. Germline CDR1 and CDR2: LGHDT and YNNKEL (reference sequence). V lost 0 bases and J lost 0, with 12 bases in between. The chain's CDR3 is CASSQDAQGYSYEQYF. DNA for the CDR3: TGTGCCAGCAGCCAAGATGCCCAGGGTTACTCCTACGAGCAGTACTTC.

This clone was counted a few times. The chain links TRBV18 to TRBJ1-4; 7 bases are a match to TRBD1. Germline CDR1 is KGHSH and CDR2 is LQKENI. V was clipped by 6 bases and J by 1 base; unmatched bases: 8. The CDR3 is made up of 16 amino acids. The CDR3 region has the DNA TGTGCCAGCTCCCAGGGACAGCCGGGAACTAATGAAAAACTGTTTTTT. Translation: CASSQGQPGTNEKLFF.

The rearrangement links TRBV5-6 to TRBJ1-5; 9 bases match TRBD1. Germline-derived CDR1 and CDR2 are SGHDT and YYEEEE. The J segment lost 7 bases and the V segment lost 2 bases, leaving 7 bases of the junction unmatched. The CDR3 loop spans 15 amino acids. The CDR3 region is CASSFGTGTIQPQHF. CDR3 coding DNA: TGTGCCAGCAGCTTTGGGACAGGGACCATCCAGCCCCAGCATTTT.

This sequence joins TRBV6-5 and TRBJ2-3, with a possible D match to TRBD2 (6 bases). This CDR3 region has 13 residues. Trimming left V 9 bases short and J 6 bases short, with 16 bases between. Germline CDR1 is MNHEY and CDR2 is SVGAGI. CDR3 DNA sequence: TGTGCCAGTGGGCCGACTAGTTGGGATACGCAGTATTTT. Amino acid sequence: CASGPTSWDTQYF.

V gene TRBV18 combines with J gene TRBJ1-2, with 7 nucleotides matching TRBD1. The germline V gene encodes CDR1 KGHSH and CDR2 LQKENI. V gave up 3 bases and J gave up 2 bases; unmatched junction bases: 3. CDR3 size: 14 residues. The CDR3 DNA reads TGTGCCAGCTCACCCGGACAGGCCAACTATGGCTACACCTTC. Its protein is CASSPGQANYGYTF.

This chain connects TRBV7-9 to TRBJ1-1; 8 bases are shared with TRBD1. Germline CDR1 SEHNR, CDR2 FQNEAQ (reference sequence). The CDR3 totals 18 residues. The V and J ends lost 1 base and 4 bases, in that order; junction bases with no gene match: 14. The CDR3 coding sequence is TGTGCCAGCAGCTTAGGTTTTGAGACAGGGGTGTACGTCACTGAAGCTTTCTTT. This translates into CASSLGFETGVYVTEAFF.

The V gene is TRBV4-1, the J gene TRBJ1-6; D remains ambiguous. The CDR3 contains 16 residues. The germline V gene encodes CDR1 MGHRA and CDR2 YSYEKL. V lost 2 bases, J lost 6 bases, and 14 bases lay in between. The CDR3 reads CASSQRIDTANSPLHF. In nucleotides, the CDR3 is TGCGCCAGCAGCCAAAGGATTGACACAGCTAATTCACCCCTCCACTTT.

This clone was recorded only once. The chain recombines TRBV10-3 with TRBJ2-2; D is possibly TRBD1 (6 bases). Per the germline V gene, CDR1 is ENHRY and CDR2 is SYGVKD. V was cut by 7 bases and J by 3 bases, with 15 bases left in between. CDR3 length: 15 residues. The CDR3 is CAINKGELDTGELFF. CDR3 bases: TGTGCCATCAATAAGGGGGAGTTGGACACCGGGGAGCTGTTTTTT.

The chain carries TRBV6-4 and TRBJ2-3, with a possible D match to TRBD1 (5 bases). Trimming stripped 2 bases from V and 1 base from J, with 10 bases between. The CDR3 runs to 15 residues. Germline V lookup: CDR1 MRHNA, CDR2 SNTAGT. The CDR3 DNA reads TGTGCCAGCAGTGACGTGGGGCTGGGCACAGATACGCAGTATTTT. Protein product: CASSDVGLGTDTQYF.

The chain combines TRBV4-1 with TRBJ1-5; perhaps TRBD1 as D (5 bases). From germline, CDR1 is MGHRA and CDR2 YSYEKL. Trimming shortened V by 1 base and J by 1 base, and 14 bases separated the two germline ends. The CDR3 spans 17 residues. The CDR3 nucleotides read TGCGCCAGCAGCCAAGGACTTGGCCAGGGAAGCAATCAGCCCCAGCATTTT. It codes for CASSQGLGQGSNQPQHF.

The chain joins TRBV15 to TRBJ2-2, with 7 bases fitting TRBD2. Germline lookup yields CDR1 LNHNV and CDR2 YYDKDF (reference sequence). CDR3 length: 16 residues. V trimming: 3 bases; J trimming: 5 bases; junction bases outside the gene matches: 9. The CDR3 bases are TGTGCCACCAGCAGTGGGGGGGAAATGAGGACCGGGGAGCTGTTTTTT. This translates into CATSSGGEMRTGELFF.

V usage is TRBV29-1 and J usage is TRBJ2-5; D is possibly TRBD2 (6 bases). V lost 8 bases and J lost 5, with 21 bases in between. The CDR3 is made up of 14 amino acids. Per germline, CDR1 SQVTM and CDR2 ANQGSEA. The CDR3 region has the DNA TGCAGCTTCGCTGTGGGGGGTGAGCGGGAGACCCAGTACTTC. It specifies CSFAVGGERETQYF.

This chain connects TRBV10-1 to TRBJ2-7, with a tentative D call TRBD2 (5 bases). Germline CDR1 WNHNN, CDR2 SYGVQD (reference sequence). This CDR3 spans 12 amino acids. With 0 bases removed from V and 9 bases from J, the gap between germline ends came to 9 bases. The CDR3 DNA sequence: TGCGCCAGCAGTGAGTCTTCCCGGGGGCAGTACTTC. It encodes CASSESSRGQYF.

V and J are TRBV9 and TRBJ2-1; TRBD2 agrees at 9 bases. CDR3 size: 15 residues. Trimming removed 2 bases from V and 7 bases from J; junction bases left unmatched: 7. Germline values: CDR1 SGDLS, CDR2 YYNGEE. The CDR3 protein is CASSVAGGRLNEQFF. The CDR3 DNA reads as TGTGCCAGCAGCGTCGCGGGGGGGCGGTTGAATGAGCAGTTCTTC.

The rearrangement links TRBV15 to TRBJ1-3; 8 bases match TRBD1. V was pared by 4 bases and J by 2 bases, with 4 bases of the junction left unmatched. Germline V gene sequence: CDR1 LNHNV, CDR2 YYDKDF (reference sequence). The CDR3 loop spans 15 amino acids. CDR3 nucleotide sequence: TGTGCCACCAGCATTGACAGGGGAGCTGGAAACACCATATATTTT. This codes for CATSIDRGAGNTIYF.

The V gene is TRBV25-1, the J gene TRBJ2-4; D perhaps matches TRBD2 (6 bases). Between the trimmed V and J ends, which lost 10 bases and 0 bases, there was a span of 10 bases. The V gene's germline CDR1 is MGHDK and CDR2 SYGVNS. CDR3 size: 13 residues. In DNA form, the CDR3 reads TGTGCCACCGGAGGGGTAGCCAAAAACATTCAGTACTTC. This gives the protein CATGGVAKNIQYF. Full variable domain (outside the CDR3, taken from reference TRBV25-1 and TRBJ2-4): EADIYQTPRYLVIGTGKKITLECSQTMGHDKMYWYQQDPGMELHLIHYSYGVNSTEKGDLSSESTVSRIRTEHFPLTLESARPSHTSQYLCATGGVAKNIQYFGAGTRLSVL.

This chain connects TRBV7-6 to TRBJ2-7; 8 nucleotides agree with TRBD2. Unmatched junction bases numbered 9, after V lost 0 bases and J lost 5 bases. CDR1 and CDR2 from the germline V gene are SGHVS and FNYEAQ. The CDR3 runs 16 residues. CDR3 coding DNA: TGTGCCAGCAGCTTAGCGCGGGGGGTTGGAGACCACGAGCAGTACTTC. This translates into CASSLARGVGDHEQYF.

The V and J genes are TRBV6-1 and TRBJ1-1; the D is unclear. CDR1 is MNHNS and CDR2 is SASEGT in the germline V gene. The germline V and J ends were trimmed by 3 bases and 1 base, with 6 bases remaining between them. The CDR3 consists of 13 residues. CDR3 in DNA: TGTGCCAGCAGTGAGAGAGAGAACACTGAAGCTTTCTTT. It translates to CASSERENTEAFF.

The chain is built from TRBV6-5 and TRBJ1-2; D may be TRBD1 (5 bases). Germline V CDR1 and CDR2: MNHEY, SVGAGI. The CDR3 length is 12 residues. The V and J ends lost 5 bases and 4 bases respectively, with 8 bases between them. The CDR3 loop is CASSPDTYGYTF. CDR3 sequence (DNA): TGTGCCAGCAGTCCGGACACCTATGGCTACACCTTC.

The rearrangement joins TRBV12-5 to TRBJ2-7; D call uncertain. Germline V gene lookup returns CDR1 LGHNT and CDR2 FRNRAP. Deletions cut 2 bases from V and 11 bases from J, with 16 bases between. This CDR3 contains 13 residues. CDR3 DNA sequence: TGTGCTAGTGGTTTGTCCGGCCCACCGGCGGAGTACTTC. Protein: CASGLSGPPAEYF.

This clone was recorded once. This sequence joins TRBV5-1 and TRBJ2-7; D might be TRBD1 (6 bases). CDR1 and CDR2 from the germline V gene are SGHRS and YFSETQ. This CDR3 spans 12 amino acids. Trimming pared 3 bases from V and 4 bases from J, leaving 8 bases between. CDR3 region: CASSSDRYEQYF. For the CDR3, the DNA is TGCGCCAGCAGCTCCGACAGGTACGAGCAGTACTTC.